This T cell receptor beta chain is drawn from a study of regulatory T cells in long-lasting Graves disease. Concerning this clonotype: As yet, its antigen is unknown.

Construction of the TCR beta libraries employed iRepertoire HTBI primers in conjunction with Arm-PCR of CDR3 regions. MiXCR, applied by TCRdb to the multiplex PCR reads, yields one record per CDR3 protein. The table shows roughly 450,000 distinct CDR3 sequences, with more than 20% occurring only once. The time point here: persistent/refractory GD, antithyroid drugs over 5 years with positive TRAb. RNA isolated from PBMCs was used to make the TCR library. Findings of the study overall: It was in persistent disease that TRBV28, TRBJ1-2 and TRBJ2-5 were favored. Persistent Graves' patients had lower TCR diversity than newly diagnosed ones. It was peripheral blood alone, not thyroid tissue, that was studied.

V gave up 6 bases and J gave up 3 bases; unmatched junction bases: 8. Germline V CDR1 and CDR2: DFQATT, SNEGSKA (reference sequence). This CDR3 has 17 residues. The sequence came from a female donor with Graves disease. V is TRBV20-1 and J is TRBJ2-1; 16 nucleotides match TRBD2. Sequences were derived from peripheral blood mononuclear cells (PBMCs), sampled when the disease was refractory, from a patient treated with antithyroid drugs. The CDR3 loop reads CSAAGLAGGQGYNEQFF. In nucleotides, the CDR3 is TGCAGTGCCGCGGGACTAGCGGGAGGGCAGGGCTACAATGAGCAGTTCTTC.